The T cell receptor beta chain described here comes from a study of cytomegalovirus exposure and HLA in healthy donors. Sequenced by immunoSEQ multiplex PCR; TCRdb stores in-frame clones only, minus some. This sample has about 200,000 clones, with approximately 87% found just once. Sequencing was done on a sample of PBMCs. The TCR was taken from a woman aged 18-29 years in good health and CMV-seronegative.

The DNA for the CDR3 is TGTGCCAGCTCCTCCCAGGGAGGGAATAATGAAAAACTGTTTTTT. Translation: CASSSQGGNNEKLFF. The chain carries TRBV28 and TRBJ1-4; D may be TRBD1 (5 bases). This CDR3 has 15 residues. With 8 bases removed from V and 4 bases from J, the gap between germline ends came to 17 bases. CDR1 and CDR2 from the germline V gene are MDHEN and SYDVKM.